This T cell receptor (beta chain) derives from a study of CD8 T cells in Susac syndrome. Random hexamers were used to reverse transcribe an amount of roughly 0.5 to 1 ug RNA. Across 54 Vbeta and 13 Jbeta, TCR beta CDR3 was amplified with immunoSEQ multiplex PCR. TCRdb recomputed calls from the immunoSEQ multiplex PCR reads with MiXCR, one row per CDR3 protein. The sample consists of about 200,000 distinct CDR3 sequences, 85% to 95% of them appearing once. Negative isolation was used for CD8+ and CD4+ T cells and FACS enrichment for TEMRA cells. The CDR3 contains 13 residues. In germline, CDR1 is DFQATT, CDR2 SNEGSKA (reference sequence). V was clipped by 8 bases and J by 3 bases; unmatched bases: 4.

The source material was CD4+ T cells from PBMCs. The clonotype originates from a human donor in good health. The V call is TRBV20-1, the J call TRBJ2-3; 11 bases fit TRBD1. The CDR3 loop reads CSLGQGATDTQYF. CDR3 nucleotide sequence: TGCAGTTTAGGACAGGGGGCAACAGATACGCAGTATTTT.